What follows describes a single T cell receptor (beta chain). What it binds is unknown. This CDR3 contains 16 residues. V lost 5 bases and J lost 0; bases outside the gene matches: 11. CDR1 is GTSNPN and CDR2 is SVGIG in the germline V gene (reference sequence). The sample belongs to a study of cytomegalovirus exposure and HLA in healthy donors. The study's findings and limits: Most TCR sequences were rare, but some public TCRs occurred in many donors. What TCR beta sequences reportedly achieved was accurate prediction of HLA-A and HLA-B alleles in most subjects. Several of the most significant clusters appeared linked to common viral pathogens, based on a later analysis.

With 60 Vbeta and 13 Jbeta primers, the PCR was carried out. Sequencing used immunoSEQ multiplex PCR; TCRdb keeps in-frame clones, though not all of them. The sample consists of some 100,000 clones, 80% to 90% of them appearing once. The source is a young woman in good health and CMV-seronegative. This chain links TRBV30 with TRBJ2-5, with 8 bases identical to TRBD1. The specimen was PBMCs. The CDR3 loop reads CAWCRGRPEDQETQYF. As DNA, the CDR3 is TGTGCCTGGTGCAGGGGGCGGCCGGAGGACCAAGAGACCCAGTACTTC.